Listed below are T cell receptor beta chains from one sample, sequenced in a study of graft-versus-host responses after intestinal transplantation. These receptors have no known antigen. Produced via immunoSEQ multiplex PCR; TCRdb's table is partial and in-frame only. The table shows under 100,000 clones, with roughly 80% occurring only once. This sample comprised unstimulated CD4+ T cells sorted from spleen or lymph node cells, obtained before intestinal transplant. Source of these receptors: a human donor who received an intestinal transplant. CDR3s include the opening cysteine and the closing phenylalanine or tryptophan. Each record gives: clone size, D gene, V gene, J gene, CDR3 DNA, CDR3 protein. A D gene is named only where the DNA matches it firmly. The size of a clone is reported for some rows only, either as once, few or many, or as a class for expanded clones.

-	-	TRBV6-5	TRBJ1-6	TGTGCCAGCACGGCGGGGGTTTATAATTCACCCCTCCACTTT	CASTAGVYNSPLHF
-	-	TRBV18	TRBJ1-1	TGTGCCAGCTCACCAGTCGCAGGGGATGGCACTGAAGCTTTCTTT	CASSPVAGDGTEAFF
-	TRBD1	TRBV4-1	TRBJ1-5	TGCGCCAGCAGCCAAGCAAACAGGGGGATTGAAAATCAGCCCCAGCATTTT	CASSQANRGIENQPQHF
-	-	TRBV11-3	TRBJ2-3	TGTGCCAGCAGCTCCCGGGGGGCCCTCACAGATACGCAGTATTTT	CASSSRGALTDTQYF
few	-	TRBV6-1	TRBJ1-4	TGTGCCAGCAGACTACAGGGTACTAGGGAAAAACTGTTTTTT	CASRLQGTREKLFF
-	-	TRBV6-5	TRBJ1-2	TGTGCCAGCAGCCCTGGACATCTCTATGGCTACACCTTC	CASSPGHLYGYTF
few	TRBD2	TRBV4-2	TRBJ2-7	TGTGCCAGCAGCTCCACGACTAGCGGGAGTTACGAGCAGTACTTC	CASSSTTSGSYEQYF
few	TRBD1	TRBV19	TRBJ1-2	TGTGCCAGTAAAAGGGCAGGGGGCGATTACTATGGCTACACCTTC	CASKRAGGDYYGYTF
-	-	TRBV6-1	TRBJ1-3	TGTGCCAGCAGTGTGGCCAGGGTTACGGGAAACACCATATATTTT	CASSVARVTGNTIYF
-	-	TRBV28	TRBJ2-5	TGTGCCAGCAGTACACAGGGAGTAGAGACCCAGTACTTC	CASSTQGVETQYF
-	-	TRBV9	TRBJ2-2	TGTGCCAGCAGCAAGATAGCGGATCCGAACACCGGGGAGCTGTTTTTT	CASSKIADPNTGELFF
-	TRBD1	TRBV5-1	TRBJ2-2	TGCGCCAGCAGCTTCCCGGGACAGAAAAGGGAGCTGTTTTTT	CASSFPGQKRELFF
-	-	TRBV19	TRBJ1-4	TGTGCCAGTAGTTTGGCAGGAAATGAAAAACTGTTTTTT	CASSLAGNEKLFF
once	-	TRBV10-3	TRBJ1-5	TGTGCCATCAGTGAGGTGGACAGCAGCAATCAGCCCCAGCATTTT	CAISEVDSSNQPQHF
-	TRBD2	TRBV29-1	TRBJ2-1	TGCAGCGTTGGAGGTGGTAGCGGGAGACTCTGGAATGAGCAGTTCTTC	CSVGGGSGRLWNEQFF
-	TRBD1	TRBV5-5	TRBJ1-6	TGTGCCAGCAGCTTGAGACAGGGGGCGGGTAATTCACCCCTCCACTTT	CASSLRQGAGNSPLHF
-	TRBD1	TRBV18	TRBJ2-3	TGTGCCAGCTCACCAGGCTGGGACAGGGCGGGCACAGATACGCAGTATTTT	CASSPGWDRAGTDTQYF
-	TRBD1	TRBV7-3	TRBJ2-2	TGTGCCAGCAGCCCGTCGGACAGGGCGAACACCGGGGAGCTGTTTTTT	CASSPSDRANTGELFF
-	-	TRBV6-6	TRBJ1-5	TGTGCCAGCAGTGAGGCCCAGCGGGGGCAACAGCCCCAGCATTTT	CASSEAQRGQQPQHF
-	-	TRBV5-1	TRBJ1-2	TGCGCCAGCAGCTTCGGGACTGACATTAACTATGGCTACACCTTC	CASSFGTDINYGYTF
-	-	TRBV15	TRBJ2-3	TGTGCCACCAGCAGAGATCCCCCGTCGACAGATCCTCATCATAGCACAGATACGCAGTATTTT	CATSRDPPSTDPHHSTDTQYF
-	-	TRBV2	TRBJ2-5	TGTGCCAGCACGGGGGACCAAGAGACCCAGTACTTC	CASTGDQETQYF
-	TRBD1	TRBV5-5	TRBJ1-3	TGTGCCAGCAGCTTAACAGGGGGCTCTGGAAACACCATATATTTT	CASSLTGGSGNTIYF
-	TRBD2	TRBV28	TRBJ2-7	TGTGCCAGCACCACTAGCGGGGGATGGAACGAGCAGTACTTC	CASTTSGGWNEQYF
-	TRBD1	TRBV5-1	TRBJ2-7	TGCGCCAGCAGTACTGGACAGGGCACCTACGAGCAGTACTTC	CASSTGQGTYEQYF
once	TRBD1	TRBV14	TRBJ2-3	TGTGCCAGCAGCCAAGGGACAGGCCATTATTTT	CASSQGTGHYF
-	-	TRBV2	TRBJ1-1	TGTGCCAGCAGTGAAGCGCGGCACACTGAAGCTTTCTTT	CASSEARHTEAFF
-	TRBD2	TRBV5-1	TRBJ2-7	TGCGCCAGCAGCCACGGCGGGGGTAGCGGGAGCGGGATCTACGAGCAGTACTTC	CASSHGGGSGSGIYEQYF
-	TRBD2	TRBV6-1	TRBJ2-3	TGTGCCAGCAGTGGGCGACTAGCGGGAGAAAATACGCAGTATTTT	CASSGRLAGENTQYF
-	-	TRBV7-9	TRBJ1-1	TGTGCCAGCAGCTTGCAGGACACTGAAGCTTTCTTT	CASSLQDTEAFF
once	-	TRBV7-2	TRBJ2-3	TGTGCCAGCGGTAAGGTAGCGTCCACGCAGTATTTT	CASGKVASTQYF
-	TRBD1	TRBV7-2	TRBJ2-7	TGTGCCAGCAGCTTAGGGACAGGGCTGGTGTACGAGCAGTACTTC	CASSLGTGLVYEQYF
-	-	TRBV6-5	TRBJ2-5	TGTGCCAGCAGTTACCCCGGACAGAAAGAGACCCAGTACTTC	CASSYPGQKETQYF
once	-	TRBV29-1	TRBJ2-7	TGCAGCGTAATCACAGGGTCCTACGAGCAGTACTTC	CSVITGSYEQYF
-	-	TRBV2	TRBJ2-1	TGTGCCAGCAGCGGCTACACCATCGAACAGACTAGCTACAATGAGCAGTTCTTC	CASSGYTIEQTSYNEQFF
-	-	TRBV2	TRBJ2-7	TGTGCCAGCAGTGGACAGACAACCTACGAGCAGTACTTC	CASSGQTTYEQYF
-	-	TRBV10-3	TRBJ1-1	TGTGCCATCCGCCCGGGACACCTGAACACTGAAGCTTTCTTT	CAIRPGHLNTEAFF
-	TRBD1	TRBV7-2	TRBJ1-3	TGTGCCAGCAGCTTGGCAGGGGACAGGTCTGGAAACACCATATATTTT	CASSLAGDRSGNTIYF
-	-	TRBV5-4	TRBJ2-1	TGTGCCAGCAGCCGCACTAGTGGCTCCTACAATGAGCAGTTCTTC	CASSRTSGSYNEQFF
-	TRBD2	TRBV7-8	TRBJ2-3	TGTGCCAGCAGCACCGGGACTAGCGTAACGGCGCCTAGCACAGATACGCAGTATTTT	CASSTGTSVTAPSTDTQYF
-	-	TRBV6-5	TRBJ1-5	TGTGCCAGACTGACAGATAATCAGCCCCAGCATTTT	CARLTDNQPQHF
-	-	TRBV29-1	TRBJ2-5	TGCAGCGTTGAAGTCCCGGGTCCCACGACCCAGTACTTC	CSVEVPGPTTQYF
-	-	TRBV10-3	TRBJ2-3	TGTGCCATCAGCGTTACAGGGACAGATACGCAGTATTTT	CAISVTGTDTQYF
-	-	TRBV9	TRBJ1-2	TGTGCCAGCAGCGTAGGAGGGGGGGGCACTCTTCCTGGCTACACCTTC	CASSVGGGGTLPGYTF
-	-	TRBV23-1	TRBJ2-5	TGCGCCAGCAGTCTCAGGGTTGGGGAGACCCAGTACTTC	CASSLRVGETQYF
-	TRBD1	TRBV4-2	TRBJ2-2	TGTGCCAGCAGCCAAGATCGGACAGGGGGGTACACCGGGGAGCTGTTTTTT	CASSQDRTGGYTGELFF
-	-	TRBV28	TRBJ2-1	TGTGCCAGCAGTTTATCAGGGTCCCTCTACAATGAGCAGTTCTTC	CASSLSGSLYNEQFF
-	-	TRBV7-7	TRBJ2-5	TGTGCTAGCAGCCCCGCTCGGGGGACCCCATACTTC	CASSPARGTPYF
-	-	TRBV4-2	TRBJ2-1	TGTGCCAGCAGCCAAGCTTTCGGCACAACGGGGAATGAGCAGTTCTTC	CASSQAFGTTGNEQFF
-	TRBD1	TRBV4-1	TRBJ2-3	TGCGCCAGCAGACGGACAGGGGGGAGGACAGATACGCAGTATTTT	CASRRTGGRTDTQYF
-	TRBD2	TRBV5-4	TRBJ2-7	TGTGCCAGCAGCTCCCGCGGGGCTAGCGGGAACGACGAGCAGTACTTC	CASSSRGASGNDEQYF
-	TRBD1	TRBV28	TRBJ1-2	TGTGCCAGCAGTAGGGACAGATACTATGGCTACACCTTC	CASSRDRYYGYTF
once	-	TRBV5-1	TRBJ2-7	TGCGCCAGCAGCTTCGGAAGGCCAGGGGTCTCTCTTCCGTACGAGCAGTACTTC	CASSFGRPGVSLPYEQYF
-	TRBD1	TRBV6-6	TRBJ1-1	TGTGCCAGCACCATGGACAGGGGGAACACTGAAGCTTTCTTT	CASTMDRGNTEAFF